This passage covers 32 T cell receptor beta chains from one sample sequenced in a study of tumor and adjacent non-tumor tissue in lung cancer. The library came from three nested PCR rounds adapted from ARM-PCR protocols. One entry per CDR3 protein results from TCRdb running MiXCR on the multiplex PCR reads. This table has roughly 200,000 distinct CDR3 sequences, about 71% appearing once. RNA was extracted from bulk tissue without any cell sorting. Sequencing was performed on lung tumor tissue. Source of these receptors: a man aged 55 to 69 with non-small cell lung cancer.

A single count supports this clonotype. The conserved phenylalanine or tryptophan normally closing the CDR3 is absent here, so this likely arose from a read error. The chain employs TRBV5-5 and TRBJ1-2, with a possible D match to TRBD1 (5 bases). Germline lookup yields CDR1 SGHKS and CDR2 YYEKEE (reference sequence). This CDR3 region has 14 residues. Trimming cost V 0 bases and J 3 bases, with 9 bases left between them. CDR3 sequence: CASSLGQRDYGYTL. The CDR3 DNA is TGTGCCAGCAGCTTGGGACAGAGGGACTATGGCTACACCCTC.

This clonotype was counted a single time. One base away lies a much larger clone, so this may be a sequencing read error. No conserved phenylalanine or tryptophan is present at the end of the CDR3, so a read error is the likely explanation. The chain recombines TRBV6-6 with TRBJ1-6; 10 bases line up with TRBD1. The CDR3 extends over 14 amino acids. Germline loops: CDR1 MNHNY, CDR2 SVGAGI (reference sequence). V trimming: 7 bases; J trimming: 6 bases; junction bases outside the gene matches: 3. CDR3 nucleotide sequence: TGTGCCAGCAAGACAGGGGGCCCTAATTCACCCCTCCACTTA. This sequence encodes CASKTGGPNSPLHL.

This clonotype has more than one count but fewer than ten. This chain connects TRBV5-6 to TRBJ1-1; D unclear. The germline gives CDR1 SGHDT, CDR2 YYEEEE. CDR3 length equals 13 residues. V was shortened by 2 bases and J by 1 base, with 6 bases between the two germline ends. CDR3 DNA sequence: TGTGCCAGCAGCTTTAAGAGGAACACTGAAGCTTTCTTT. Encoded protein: CASSFKRNTEAFF.

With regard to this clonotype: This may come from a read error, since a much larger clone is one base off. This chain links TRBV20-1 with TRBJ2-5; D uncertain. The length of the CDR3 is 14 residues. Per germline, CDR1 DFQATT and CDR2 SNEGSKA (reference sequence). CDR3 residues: CSARPLRKERAQCF. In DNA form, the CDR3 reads TGCAGTGCTAGGCCCCTGAGGAAGGAAAGGGCCCAGTGCTTC.

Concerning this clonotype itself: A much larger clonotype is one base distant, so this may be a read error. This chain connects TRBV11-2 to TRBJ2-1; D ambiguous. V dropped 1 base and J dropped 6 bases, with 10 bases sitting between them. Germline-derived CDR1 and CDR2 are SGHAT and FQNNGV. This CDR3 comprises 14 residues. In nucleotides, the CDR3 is TGTGCCAGCAGCTTAGGGCTAGGGTGCAATGAGCAGTTCTTC. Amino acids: CASSLGLGCNEQFF. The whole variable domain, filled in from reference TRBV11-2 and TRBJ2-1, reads EAGVAQSPRYKIIEKRQSVAFWCNPISGHATLYWYQQILGQGPKLLIQFQNNGVVDDSQLPKDRFSAERLKGVDSTLKIQPAKLEDSAVYLCASSLGLGCNEQFFGPGTRLTVL.

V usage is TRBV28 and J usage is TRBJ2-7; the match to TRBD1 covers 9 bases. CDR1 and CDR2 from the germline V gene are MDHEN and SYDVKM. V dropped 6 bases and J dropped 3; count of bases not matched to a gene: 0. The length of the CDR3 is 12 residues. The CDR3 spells CASRTGGYEQYF. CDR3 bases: TGTGCCAGCAGGACAGGGGGCTACGAGCAGTACTTC.

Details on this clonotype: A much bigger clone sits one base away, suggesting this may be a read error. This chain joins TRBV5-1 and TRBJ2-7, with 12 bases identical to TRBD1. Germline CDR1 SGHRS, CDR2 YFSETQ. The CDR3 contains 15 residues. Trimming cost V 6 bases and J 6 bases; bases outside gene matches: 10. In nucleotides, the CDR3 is TGCGCCAGCAACTTAAGGTTGGGACAGGGGGCCGAGCAGTACTTC. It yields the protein CASNLRLGQGAEQYF.

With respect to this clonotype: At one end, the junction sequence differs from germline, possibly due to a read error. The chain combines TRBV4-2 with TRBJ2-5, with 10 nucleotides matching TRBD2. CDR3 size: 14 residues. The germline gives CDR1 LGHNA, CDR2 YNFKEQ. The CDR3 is CDSSKRLAGETQYF. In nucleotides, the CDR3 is TGTGACAGCAGCAAGAGACTAGCGGGAGAGACCCAGTACTTC.

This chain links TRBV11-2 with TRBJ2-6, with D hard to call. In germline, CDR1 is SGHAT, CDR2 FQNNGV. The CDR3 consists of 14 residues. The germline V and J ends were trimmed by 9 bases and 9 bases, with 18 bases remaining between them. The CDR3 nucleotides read TGTGCCAGTACTCCTATCTCTGTGGTCAACGTCCTGACTTTC. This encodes CASTPISVVNVLTF.

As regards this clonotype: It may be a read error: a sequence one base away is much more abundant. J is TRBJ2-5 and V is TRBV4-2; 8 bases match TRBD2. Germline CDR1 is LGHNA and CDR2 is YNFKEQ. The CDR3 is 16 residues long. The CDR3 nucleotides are TGTGCCAACAGCCAAGATTCAGCGGGAGTGGTTGGGACCCAGTACTTC. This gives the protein CANSQDSAGVVGTQYF.

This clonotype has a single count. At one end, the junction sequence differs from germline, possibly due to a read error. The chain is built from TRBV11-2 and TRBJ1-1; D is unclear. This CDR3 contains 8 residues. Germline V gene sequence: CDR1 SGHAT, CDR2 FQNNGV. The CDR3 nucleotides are TGTGCCAACAACTCCCATAGCTTC. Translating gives CANNSHSF.

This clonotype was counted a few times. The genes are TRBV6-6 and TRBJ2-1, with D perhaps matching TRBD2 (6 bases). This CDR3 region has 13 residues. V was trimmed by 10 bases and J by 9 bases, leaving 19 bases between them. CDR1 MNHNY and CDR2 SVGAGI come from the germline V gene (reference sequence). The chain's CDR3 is CATRETSNGEQFF. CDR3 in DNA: TGTGCCACCAGAGAGACTAGTAATGGTGAGCAGTTCTTC.

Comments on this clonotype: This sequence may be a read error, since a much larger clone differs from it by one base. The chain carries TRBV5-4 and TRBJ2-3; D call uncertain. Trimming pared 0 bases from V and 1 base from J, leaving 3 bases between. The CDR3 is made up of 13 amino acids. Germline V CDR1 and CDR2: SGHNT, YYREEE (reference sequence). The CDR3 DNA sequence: TGTGCCAGCAGCTTGGAGTGCACAGATACGCAGTATTTT. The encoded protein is CASSLECTDTQYF.

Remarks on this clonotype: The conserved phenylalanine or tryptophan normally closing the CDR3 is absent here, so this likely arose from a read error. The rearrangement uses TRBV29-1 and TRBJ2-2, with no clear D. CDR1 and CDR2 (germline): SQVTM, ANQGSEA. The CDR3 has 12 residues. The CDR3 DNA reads TGCTACGTTCAGACTGCCACCGGGGAGCTGTTTTTA. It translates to CYVQTATGELFL.

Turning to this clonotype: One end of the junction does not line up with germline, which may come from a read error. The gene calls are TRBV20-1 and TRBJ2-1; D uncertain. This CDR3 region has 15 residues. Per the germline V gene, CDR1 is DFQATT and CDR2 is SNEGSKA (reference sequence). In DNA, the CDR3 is TGCAGTGTTATGAACGCACTTCCTTTTGGCAATGGGCAGTTCTTC. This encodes CSVMNALPFGNGQFF.

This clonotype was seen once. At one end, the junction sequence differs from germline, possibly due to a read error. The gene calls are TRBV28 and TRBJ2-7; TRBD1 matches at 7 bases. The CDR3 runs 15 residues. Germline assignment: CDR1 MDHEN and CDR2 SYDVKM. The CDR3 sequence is CATLFWTGSSYEQYF. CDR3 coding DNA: TGTGCCACTCTCTTTTGGACAGGAAGCTCCTACGAACAGTACTTC.

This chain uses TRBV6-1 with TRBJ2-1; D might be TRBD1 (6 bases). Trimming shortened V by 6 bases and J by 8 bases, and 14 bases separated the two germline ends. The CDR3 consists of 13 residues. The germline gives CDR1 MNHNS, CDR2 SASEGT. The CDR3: CASRERGYDEQFF. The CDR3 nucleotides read TGTGCCAGCAGAGAAAGGGGGTATGATGAGCAGTTCTTC.

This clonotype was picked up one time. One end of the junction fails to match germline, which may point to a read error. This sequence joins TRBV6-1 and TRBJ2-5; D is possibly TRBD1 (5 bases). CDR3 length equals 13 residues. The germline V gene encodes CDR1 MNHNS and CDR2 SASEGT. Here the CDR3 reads CASGEERGETQYF. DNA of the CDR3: TGTGCCAGCGGTGAAGAAAGGGGAGAGACCCAGTACTTC.

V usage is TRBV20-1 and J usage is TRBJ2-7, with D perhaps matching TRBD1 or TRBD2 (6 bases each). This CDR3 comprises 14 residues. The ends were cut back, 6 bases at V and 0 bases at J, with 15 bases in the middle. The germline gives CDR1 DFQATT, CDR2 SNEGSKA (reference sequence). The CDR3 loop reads CSASRGGRSYEQYF. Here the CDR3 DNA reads TGCAGTGCCTCCAGAGGGGGGCGCTCCTACGAGCAGTACTTC.

CDR3 sequence reads: CSAQQGARNNSPLHF. The CDR3 DNA reads TGCAGTGCTCAACAGGGGGCTCGGAATAATTCACCCCTCCACTTT. This rearrangement joins TRBV20-1 to TRBJ1-6; 9 bases fit TRBD1. CDR1 is DFQATT, CDR2 SNEGSKA, per germline (reference sequence). The ends lost 5 bases at V and 5 bases at J; junction bases unmatched: 7. This CDR3 is built from 15 residues.

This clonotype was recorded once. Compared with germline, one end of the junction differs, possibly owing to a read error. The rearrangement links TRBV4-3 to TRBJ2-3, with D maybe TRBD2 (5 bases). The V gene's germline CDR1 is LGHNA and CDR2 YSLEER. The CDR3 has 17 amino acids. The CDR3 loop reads CTSCEVMSGASTDTQYF. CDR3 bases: TGCACCAGCTGCGAAGTAATGAGCGGAGCAAGCACAGATACGCAGTATTTT.

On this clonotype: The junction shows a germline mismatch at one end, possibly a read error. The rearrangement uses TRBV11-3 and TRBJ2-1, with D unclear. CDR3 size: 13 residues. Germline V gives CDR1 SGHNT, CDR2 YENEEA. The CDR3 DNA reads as TGTGCCAGCAGCGTAAGTACCGTCAATGGGCAGTTCTTC. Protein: CASSVSTVNGQFF.

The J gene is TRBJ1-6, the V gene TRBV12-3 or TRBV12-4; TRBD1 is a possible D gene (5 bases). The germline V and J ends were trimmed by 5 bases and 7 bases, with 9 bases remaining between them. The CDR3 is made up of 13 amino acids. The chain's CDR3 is CASSRDGNSPLHF. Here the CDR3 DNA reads TGTGCCAGCAGTCGGGACGGAAATTCACCCCTCCACTTT.

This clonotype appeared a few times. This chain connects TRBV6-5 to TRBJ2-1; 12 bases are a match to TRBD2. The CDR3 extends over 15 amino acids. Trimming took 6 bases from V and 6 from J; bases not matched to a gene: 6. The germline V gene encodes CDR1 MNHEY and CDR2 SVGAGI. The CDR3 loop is CASSLRLAGANEQFF. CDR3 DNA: TGTGCCAGCAGCTTAAGACTAGCGGGAGCCAATGAGCAGTTCTTC.

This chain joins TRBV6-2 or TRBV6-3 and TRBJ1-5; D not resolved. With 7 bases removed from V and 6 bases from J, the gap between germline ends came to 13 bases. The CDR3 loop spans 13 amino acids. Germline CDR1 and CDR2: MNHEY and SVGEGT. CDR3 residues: CASIPSVTQPQHF. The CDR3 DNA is TGTGCCAGCATCCCTTCGGTGACTCAGCCCCAGCATTTT.

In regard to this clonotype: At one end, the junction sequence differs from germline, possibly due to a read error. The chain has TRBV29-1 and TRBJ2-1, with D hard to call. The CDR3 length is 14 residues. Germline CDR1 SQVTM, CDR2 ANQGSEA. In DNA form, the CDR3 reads TGCATCGTTGAGCTGCCGGCCTCCTACGATGAGCAGTTCTTC. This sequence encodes CIVELPASYDEQFF.

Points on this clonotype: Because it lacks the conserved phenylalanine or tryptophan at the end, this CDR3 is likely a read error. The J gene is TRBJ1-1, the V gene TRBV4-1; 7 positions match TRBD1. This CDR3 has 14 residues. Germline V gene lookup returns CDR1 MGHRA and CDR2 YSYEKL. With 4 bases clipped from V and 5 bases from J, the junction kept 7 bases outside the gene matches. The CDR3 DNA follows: TGCGCCAGCAGCCGAGACAGGGTAGGAACTGAAGCTTTCTAT. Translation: CASSRDRVGTEAFY.

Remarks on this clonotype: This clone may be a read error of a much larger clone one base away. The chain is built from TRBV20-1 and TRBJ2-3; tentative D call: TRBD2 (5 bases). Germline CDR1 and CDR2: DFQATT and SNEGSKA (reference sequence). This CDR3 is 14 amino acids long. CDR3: CSARDPGSTDKQYF. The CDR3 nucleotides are TGCAGTGCTAGAGACCCGGGGAGCACAGATAAGCAGTATTTT.

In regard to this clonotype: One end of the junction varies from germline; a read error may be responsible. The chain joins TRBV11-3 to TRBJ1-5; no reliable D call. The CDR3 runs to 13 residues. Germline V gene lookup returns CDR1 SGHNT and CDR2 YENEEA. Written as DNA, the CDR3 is TGTGCCAGCAGCTCCTCGATGGATCAGTCCCAGCATTTT. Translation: CASSSSMDQSQHF. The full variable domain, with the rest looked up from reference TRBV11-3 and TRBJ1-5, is EAGVVQSPRYKIIEKKQPVAFWCNPISGHNTLYWYLQNLGQGPELLIRYENEEAVDDSQLPKDRFSAERLKGVDSTLKIQPAELGDSAVYLCASSSSMDQSQHFGDGTRLSIL.

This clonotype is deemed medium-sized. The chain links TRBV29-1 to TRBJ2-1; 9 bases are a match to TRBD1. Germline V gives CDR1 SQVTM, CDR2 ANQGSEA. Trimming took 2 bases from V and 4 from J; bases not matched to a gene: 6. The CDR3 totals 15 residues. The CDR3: CSVESPGQGYNEQFF. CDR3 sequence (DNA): TGCAGCGTTGAATCTCCGGGACAGGGATACAATGAGCAGTTCTTC.

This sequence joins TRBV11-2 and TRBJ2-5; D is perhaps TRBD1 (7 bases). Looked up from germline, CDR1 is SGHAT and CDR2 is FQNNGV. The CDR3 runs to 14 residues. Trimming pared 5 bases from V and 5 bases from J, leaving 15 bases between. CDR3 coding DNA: TGTGCCAGCAGCACTGGCAGGGGGGCTGAGACCCAGTACTTC. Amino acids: CASSTGRGAETQYF.

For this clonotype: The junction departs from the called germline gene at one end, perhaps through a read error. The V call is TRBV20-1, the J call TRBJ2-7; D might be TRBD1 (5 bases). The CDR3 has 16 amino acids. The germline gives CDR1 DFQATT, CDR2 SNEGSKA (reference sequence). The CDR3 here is CSARGLTDTLSYEQYF. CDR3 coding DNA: TGCAGTGCTAGGGGGCTAACGGACACCCTCTCCTACGAGCAGTATTTC.